Shown below are 14 T cell receptor beta chains from a single sample sequenced in a study of blood T cell repertoires in COVID-19. Repertoires were generated with immunoSEQ multiplex PCR, while TCRdb's copy carries only in-frame clones and drops some. The data show 150,000 to 200,000 clones, with approximately 80% seen just once and around 5.9% held by the top ten. Sequencing was carried out using PBMCs or T cells enriched from blood (not recorded which). The receptors originated from a man aged 35 to 55 who had recovered from COVID-19.

V usage is TRBV18 and J usage is TRBJ2-3, with a possible D match to TRBD1 (5 bases). The CDR3 spans 14 residues. CDR1 KGHSH and CDR2 LQKENI come from the germline V gene. Trimming left V 0 bases short and J 6 bases short, with 10 bases between. CDR3 sequence reads: CASSPPGAVDTQYF. The CDR3 DNA reads TGTGCCAGCTCACCACCAGGGGCGGTTGATACGCAGTATTTT.

The V gene is TRBV10-3, the J gene TRBJ1-5; D possibly corresponds to TRBD1 (5 bases). The V end was cut by 3 bases, the J end by 3 bases, with 9 bases between. This CDR3 is built from 14 residues. Germline V gene lookup returns CDR1 ENHRY and CDR2 SYGVKD. CDR3 DNA: TGTGCCATCAGTGACAGGGAGGACAATCAGCCCCAGCATTTT. This encodes CAISDREDNQPQHF.

The CDR3 is CASSPQVRDRSEEQYF. The CDR3 region has the DNA TGTGCCAGCAGTCCGCAAGTGCGGGACAGGTCGGAGGAGCAGTACTTC. The chain links TRBV28 to TRBJ2-7; 8 nucleotides line up with TRBD1. The germline CDR1 and CDR2 sequences are MDHEN and SYDVKM. V shed 5 bases, J shed 7 bases, and the junction held 16 bases outside the gene matches. The CDR3 sequence is 16 residues long.

This clone was observed once. This chain connects TRBV12-5 to TRBJ1-1; possible D gene TRBD1, 5 bases. The V end was cut by 2 bases, the J end by 10 bases, with 14 bases between. Looked up from germline, CDR1 is LGHNT and CDR2 is FRNRAP. CDR3 size: 13 residues. In DNA, the CDR3 is TGTGCTAGTGGTTTGTCCCGGGGGACCTTAGCTTTCTTT. Protein product: CASGLSRGTLAFF.

In its sample, this clone was seen a few times. Other nucleotide sequences in the sample specify the same CDR3. The chain uses TRBV5-4 and TRBJ1-1; 7 bases are shared with TRBD1. The CDR3 has 13 residues. The junction had 8 bases not matched to a gene; V was cut back by 7 bases and J by 5 bases. CDR1 and CDR2 from the germline V gene are SGHNT and YYREEE (reference sequence). CDR3 coding DNA: TGTGCCAGCTCTCTTGAACAGGGGACTGAAGCTTTCTTT. Translating it yields CASSLEQGTEAFF. Looking up the rest from reference TRBV5-4 and TRBJ1-1 gives the full variable domain: ETGVTQSPTHLIKTRGQQVTLRCSSQSGHNTVSWYQQALGQGPQFIFQYYREEENGRGNFPPRFSGLQFPNYSSELNVNALELDDSALYLCASSLEQGTEAFFGQGTRLTVV.

The J gene is TRBJ2-2, the V gene TRBV27, with TRBD1 matching over 10 bases. The CDR3 consists of 15 residues. The V and J ends lost 2 bases and 7 bases, in that order; junction bases with no gene match: 4. The germline CDR1 and CDR2 sequences are MNHEY and SMNVEV (reference sequence). The CDR3 sequence: CASSLPGQGIGELFF. CDR3 nucleotides: TGTGCCAGCAGTTTACCGGGACAGGGGATCGGGGAGCTGTTTTTT.

The chain couples TRBV5-1 to TRBJ2-2; 7 bases align to TRBD1. The CDR3 extends over 16 amino acids. The V and J ends lost 0 bases and 4 bases, in that order; junction bases with no gene match: 6. CDR1 SGHRS and CDR2 YFSETQ come from the germline V gene. CDR3: CASSLASTGVTGELFF. Written as DNA, the CDR3 is TGCGCCAGCAGCTTGGCAAGCACAGGGGTCACCGGGGAGCTGTTTTTT.

The rearrangement links TRBV7-3 to TRBJ2-3; 10 bases fit TRBD2. The CDR3 extends over 17 amino acids. Trimming removed 5 bases from V and 5 bases from J; junction bases left unmatched: 13. Germline V gene sequence: CDR1 SGHTA, CDR2 FQGTGA. DNA for the CDR3: TGTGCCAGCAGCCCCGGGTGGAGCGGGGGGGCCGGAGATACGCAGTATTTT. Translating it yields CASSPGWSGGAGDTQYF.

This clone was counted a few times. The rearrangement links TRBV5-1 to TRBJ2-5; D gene ambiguous. This CDR3 is 14 amino acids long. Trimming left V 0 bases short and J 2 bases short, with 8 bases between. The germline CDR1 and CDR2 sequences are SGHRS and YFSETQ. The CDR3 nucleotides are TGCGCCAGCAGCTTGGGCCATGCGCAAGAGACCCAGTACTTC. Translating gives CASSLGHAQETQYF.

This sequence joins TRBV5-6 and TRBJ1-4; 8 nucleotides agree with TRBD1. The germline V gene has CDR1 SGHDT and CDR2 YYEEEE. Trimming took 0 bases from V and 7 from J; bases not matched to a gene: 5. The CDR3 extends over 15 amino acids. Here the CDR3 DNA reads TGTGCCAGCAGCTTGGCCCCAGGGGGCGGTGAAAAACTGTTTTTT. Its protein product is CASSLAPGGGEKLFF.

This clone was observed a handful of times. The J gene is TRBJ1-5, the V gene TRBV27; no definite D call. This CDR3 is 13 amino acids long. V gave up 2 bases and J gave up 7 bases, with 9 bases separating them. Germline CDR1 and CDR2: MNHEY and SMNVEV (reference sequence). CDR3 sequence reads: CASSLRGMQPQHF. The CDR3 DNA follows: TGTGCCAGCAGTTTACGCGGGATGCAGCCCCAGCATTTT.

The table lists this clone with a few counts. The chain links TRBV24-1 to TRBJ1-3, with a weak D call TRBD1 (5 bases). The CDR3 covers 12 residues. Trimming removed 12 bases from V and 1 base from J, with 9 bases in between. Germline CDR1 KGHDR, CDR2 SFDVKD. For the CDR3, the DNA is TGTGCCGCGGGGGGGTCTGGAAACACCATATATTTT. This codes for CAAGGSGNTIYF.

The chain recombines TRBV2 with TRBJ1-1; 7 bases line up with TRBD1. The length of the CDR3 is 13 residues. Germline V gives CDR1 SNHLY, CDR2 FYNNEI. With V trimmed by 8 bases and J by 1 base, 4 bases remained unmatched. In DNA form, the CDR3 reads TGTGCCAGCCAGAGGGACAGGAACACTGAAGCTTTCTTT. It translates to CASQRDRNTEAFF.

The chain carries TRBV27 and TRBJ1-1; tentatively, D is TRBD1 (5 bases). Germline V gene data show CDR1 as MNHEY and CDR2 as SMNVEV (reference sequence). V was trimmed by 6 bases and J by 5 bases, leaving 16 bases between them. There are 14 residues in the CDR3. The CDR3: CASSWRGGRTEAFF. The CDR3 DNA sequence: TGTGCCAGCAGCTGGCGGGGGGGGAGGACTGAAGCTTTCTTT.